The clone carrying this T cell receptor beta chain has just a few counts. The record originates from a study of blood T cell repertoires in COVID-19. Overall study context: The cDNA or gDNA used as material had been derived from T cells, B-cell-depleted T cells, or PBMCs.

Authors' processing steps: The authors estimated nucleated cell counts from reference gene primer amplification. Measured with immunoSEQ multiplex PCR; TCRdb has only the in-frame clones, and not every one. The V and J calls and clone size were taken over from that table, and D and trimming were inferred from the DNA. The data contain about 130,000 clones, more than 80% of them seen just once; the ten biggest clones take up 4.3%. The V end lost 6 bases, the J end lost 7 bases, and 15 bases lay between the germline ends. The CDR3 consists of 13 residues. This clonotype originated in a human donor in a cohort sampled during active COVID-19. The sample was peripheral blood. This sequence joins TRBV12-3 or TRBV12-4 and TRBJ1-2; D unclear. CDR3 DNA sequence: TGTGCCAGCAGCCCGGGAGGGCCGGGTGGCTACACCTTC. Protein sequence: CASSPGGPGGYTF.